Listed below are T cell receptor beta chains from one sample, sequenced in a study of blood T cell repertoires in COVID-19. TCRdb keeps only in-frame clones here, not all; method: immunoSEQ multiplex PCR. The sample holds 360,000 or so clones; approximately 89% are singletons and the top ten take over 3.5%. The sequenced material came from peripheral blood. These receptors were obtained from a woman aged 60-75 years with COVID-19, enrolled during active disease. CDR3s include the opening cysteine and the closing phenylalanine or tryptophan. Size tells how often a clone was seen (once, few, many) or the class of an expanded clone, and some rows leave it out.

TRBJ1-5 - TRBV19 CASKNSGTGVPQPQHF
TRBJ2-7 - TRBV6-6 CASRNRAAYEQYF
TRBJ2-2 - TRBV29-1 CSALLQTPNTGELFF
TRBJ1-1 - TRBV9 CASSVVGQTEAFF
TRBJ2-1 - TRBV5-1 CASSSLGLWGLEQFF
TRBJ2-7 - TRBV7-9 CASSLIGDITYEQYF
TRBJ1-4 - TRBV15 CATSRGSVATNEKLFF
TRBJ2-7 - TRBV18 CASSPGGVLTYEQYF
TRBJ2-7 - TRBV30 CAWSVPTGGRREQYF
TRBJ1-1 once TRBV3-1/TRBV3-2 CASSQVLARNTEAFF
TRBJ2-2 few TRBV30 CAWSSANTGELFF
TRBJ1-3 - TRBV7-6 CASSPQSSGNTIYF
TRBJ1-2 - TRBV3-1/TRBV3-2 CASTYGGHSQGYTF
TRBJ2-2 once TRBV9 CASSVSGGTGELFF
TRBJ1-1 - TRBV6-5 CASIKLSGGVFEAFF
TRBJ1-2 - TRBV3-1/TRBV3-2 CASTNRDRVHGYTF
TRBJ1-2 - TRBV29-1 CSVVWGANYGYTF
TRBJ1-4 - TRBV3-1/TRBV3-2 CASSNRGANEKLFF
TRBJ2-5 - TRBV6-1 CASSDVRDRGKETQYF
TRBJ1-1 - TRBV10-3 CAISRTGGATEAFF
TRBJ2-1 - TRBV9 CASSVGASGYNEQFF
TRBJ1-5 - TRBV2 CASSLTGGEEPQHF
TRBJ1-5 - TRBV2 CASRGTDYSNQPQHF
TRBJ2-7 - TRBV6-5 CASSYSSGERTYEQYF
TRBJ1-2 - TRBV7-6 CASSLEQMYGYTF
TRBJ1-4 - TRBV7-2 CASSLRGGPGEKLFF
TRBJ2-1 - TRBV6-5 CASSSPAAYEQFF
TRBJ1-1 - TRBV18 CASSPFGQNTEAFF
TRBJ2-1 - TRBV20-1 CSARRRDEQFF
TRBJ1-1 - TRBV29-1 CSVDGGGVNEAFF
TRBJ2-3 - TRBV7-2 CASSSYTTSTDTQYF
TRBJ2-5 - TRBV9 CASSVDRGQGQETQYF
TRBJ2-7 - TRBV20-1 CSASGGQVLGEQYF